The clone carrying this T cell receptor (beta chain) was found a few times. What it binds is unknown. This specimen belongs to a study of early T cells in non-severe SARS-CoV-2 infection. Study at large: From unsorted whole blood, bulk RNA was sequenced, and the chains remained unpaired. Points from the study as a whole: Anti-spike CD8 specificities were favored by VDJdb matching, whose results missed private and CD4 specificities.

Unique molecular identifiers tagged individual cDNA molecules. TCRdb independently ran MiXCR on the 5' RACE reads; one entry per CDR3 protein. The data hold some 91,000 distinct CDR3 sequences, with approximately 10% observed a single time. This CDR3 has 16 amino acids. The germline V gene has CDR1 KGHSH and CDR2 LQKENI. Losses at the gene ends were 2 bases for V and 2 bases for J; bases not matched to a gene: 7. Sample: whole blood, taken at baseline. The rearrangement joins TRBV18 to TRBJ2-3; TRBD2 matches 7 bases. The clonotype comes from an adult who was a healthcare worker with PCR-confirmed SARS-CoV-2 infection or an uninfected control (not recorded which). The CDR3 nucleotides are TGTGCCAGCTCACCAAATGCGGGAGCCACCACAGATACGCAGTATTTT. This encodes CASSPNAGATTDTQYF. Drawing the rest from reference TRBV18 and TRBJ2-3, the complete variable domain is NAGVMQNPRHLVRRRGQEARLRCSPMKGHSHVYWYRQLPEEGLKFMVYLQKENIIDESGMPKERFSAEFPKEGPSILRIQQVVRGDSAAYFCASSPNAGATTDTQYFGPGTRLTVL.